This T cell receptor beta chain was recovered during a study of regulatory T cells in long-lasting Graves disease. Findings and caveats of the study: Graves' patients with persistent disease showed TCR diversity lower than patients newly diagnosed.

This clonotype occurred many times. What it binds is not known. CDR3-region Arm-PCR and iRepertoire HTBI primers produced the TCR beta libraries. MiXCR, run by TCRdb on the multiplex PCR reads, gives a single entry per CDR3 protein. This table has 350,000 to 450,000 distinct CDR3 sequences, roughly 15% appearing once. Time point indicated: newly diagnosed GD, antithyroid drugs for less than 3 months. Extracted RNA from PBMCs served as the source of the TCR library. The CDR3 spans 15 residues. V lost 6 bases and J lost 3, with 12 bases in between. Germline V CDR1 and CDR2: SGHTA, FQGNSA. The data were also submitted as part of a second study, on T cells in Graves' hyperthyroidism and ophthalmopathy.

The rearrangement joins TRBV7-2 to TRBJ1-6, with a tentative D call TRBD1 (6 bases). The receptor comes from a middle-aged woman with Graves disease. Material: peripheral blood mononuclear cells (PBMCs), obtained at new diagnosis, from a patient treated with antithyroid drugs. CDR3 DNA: TGTGCCAGCAGTCGGGACATAGGCTATAATTCACCCCTCCACTTT. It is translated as CASSRDIGYNSPLHF.